The clone carrying this TCR beta chain was counted between two and nine times. This specimen belongs to a study of T-cell memory formation after mild COVID-19. Each CDR3 protein gets one entry after TCRdb re-called the 5' RACE reads with MiXCR. The sample has 400,000 to 500,000 distinct CDR3 sequences, around 20% seen once; the top ten hold 8.4%. V was cut by 0 bases and J by 4 bases, with 12 bases left in between. This CDR3 is built from 15 residues. CDR1 and CDR2 from the germline V gene are LGHNA and YNFKEQ. The sequence came from an adult woman who had mild COVID-19 (a few samples of this study predate the infection). Cell type and time point are not known. The material sequenced was PBMCs or a T cell subset sorted from them (not recorded which). J is TRBJ1-2 and V is TRBV4-2, with a possible D match to TRBD1 (6 bases). The CDR3 bases are TGTGCCAGCAGCCAAGAGCGAAACAGGGTCTATGGCTACACCTTC. Translating it yields CASSQERNRVYGYTF.